These 31 T cell receptor beta chains came from one sample sequenced in a study of CD8+ T cells in alopecia areata (dated by TCRdb to 2017 to 2018). The intended sense of this specimen's treatment or condition label: oral pan-JAK inhibitor, 5-10 mg twice daily. Receptor libraries were prepared by the immunoSEQ multiplex PCR assay. RNA was extracted from all samples and reverse transcribed into cDNA as template for TCR sequencing. This immuneACCESS table, as held by TCRdb, lists in-frame sequences with V and J called but not all clones. Of the missing ones, under half trace to an unresolved V gene in checked studies; the others have no known cause. The sample records tens of thousands of clones, 70% to 80% of which are singletons. The biggest ten clones account for roughly 17% of the sample. Sequencing used CD8+ T cells sorted from blood, obtained between weeks 44 and 45, from a patient treated with tofacitinib. The receptors were gathered from a human donor with alopecia areata.

The chain combines TRBV30 with TRBJ1-1, with 7 bases that match TRBD1. The CDR3 loop spans 15 amino acids. Trimming took 5 bases from V and 3 from J; bases not matched to a gene: 12. CDR1 is GTSNPN and CDR2 is SVGIG in the germline V gene (reference sequence). Here the CDR3 reads CAWGLGDSLDTEAFF. As DNA, the CDR3 is TGTGCCTGGGGATTGGGGGACAGCCTGGACACTGAAGCTTTCTTT.

V gene TRBV7-9 combines with J gene TRBJ2-1; D gene unclear. Germline CDR1 reads SEHNR; CDR2 reads FQNEAQ (reference sequence). There are 12 residues in the CDR3. The V end lost 3 bases, the J end lost 10 bases, and 10 bases lay between the germline ends. CDR3 coding DNA: TGTGCCAGCAGCTTTCACCGCAGGGAGCAGTTCTTC. Its translation is CASSFHRREQFF.

The chain recombines TRBV27 with TRBJ2-1; a weak D match, TRBD1 (6 bases). The V end was cut by 3 bases, the J end by 10 bases, with 7 bases between. The CDR3 is 11 residues long. Germline V gives CDR1 MNHEY, CDR2 SMNVEV (reference sequence). CDR3 region: CASSLRGEQFF. CDR3 DNA sequence: TGTGCCAGCAGTTTGAGGGGGGAGCAGTTCTTC.

This chain uses TRBV7-2 with TRBJ2-7; possible D gene TRBD2, 7 bases. The CDR3 has 14 amino acids. V lost 6 bases to trimming and J lost 1 base, with 13 bases between them. Germline CDR1 reads SGHTA; CDR2 reads FQGNSA. The DNA of the CDR3 is TGTGCCAGCAGTTACCGGGGGGCTTCCTACGAGCAGTACTTC. It is translated as CASSYRGASYEQYF.

The gene calls are TRBV29-1 and TRBJ2-2; TRBD2 might be the D (6 bases). In germline, CDR1 is SQVTM, CDR2 ANQGSEA. Trimming pared 2 bases from V and 6 bases from J, leaving 16 bases between. This CDR3 is 15 amino acids long. CDR3 DNA sequence: TGCAGCGTTGAACTGGCGGGGAGGACCCCCGGGGAGCTGTTTTTT. Amino acids: CSVELAGRTPGELFF.

In this sample, this clone turned up once. V is TRBV25-1 and J is TRBJ1-2; D call uncertain. Germline loops: CDR1 MGHDK, CDR2 SYGVNS. CDR3 size: 12 residues. V was clipped by 4 bases and J by 1 base, with 4 bases between them. The CDR3 region has the DNA TGTGCCAGCAGTGGGCGTAACTATGGCTACACCTTC. This sequence encodes CASSGRNYGYTF.

The chain links TRBV5-1 to TRBJ1-2; no reliable D call. V was cut by 0 bases and J by 6 bases, with 15 bases left in between. The CDR3 spans 15 residues. CDR1 and CDR2 from the germline V gene are SGHRS and YFSETQ. CDR3 bases: TGCGCCAGCAGCTTGGAGGAGAGCCTACTGGATGGCTACACCTTC. Translating it yields CASSLEESLLDGYTF.

The rearrangement links TRBV27 to TRBJ2-3; D is unclear. The length of the CDR3 is 14 residues. V was cut by 6 bases and J by 4 bases, with 14 bases left in between. The V gene's germline CDR1 is MNHEY and CDR2 SMNVEV (reference sequence). In nucleotides, the CDR3 is TGTGCCAGCAGACCGGAAGCCTCTTCAGATACGCAGTATTTT. This gives the protein CASRPEASSDTQYF.

The chain carries TRBV27 and TRBJ1-1, with no clear D. The germline V gene has CDR1 MNHEY and CDR2 SMNVEV (reference sequence). The CDR3 runs to 12 residues. V lost 3 bases and J 6 bases, leaving 8 bases between the germline ends. Written as DNA, the CDR3 is TGTGCCAGCAGTTTTGTGGGCGCTGAAGCTTTCTTT. It codes for CASSFVGAEAFF.

The CDR3 DNA reads TGTGCCAGTAGTATCCAGGGGTCGGACGAGCAGTACTTC. It translates to CASSIQGSDEQYF. This chain joins TRBV19 and TRBJ2-7; D perhaps matches TRBD1 (6 bases). V was shortened by 3 bases and J by 5 bases, with 11 bases between the two germline ends. This CDR3 contains 13 residues. In germline, CDR1 is LNHDA, CDR2 SQIVND (reference sequence).

The chain combines TRBV30 with TRBJ2-7; D gene uncertain. This CDR3 has 12 residues. V was cut by 2 bases and J by 3 bases, with 8 bases left in between. In germline, CDR1 is GTSNPN, CDR2 SVGIG (reference sequence). CDR3 bases: TGTGCCTGGAGTATTGGGGACTACGAGCAGTACTTC. Protein sequence: CAWSIGDYEQYF.

The J gene is TRBJ1-5, the V gene TRBV30; D is possibly TRBD1 (5 bases). The V gene lost 2 bases and the J gene lost 0 bases, with 11 bases spanning the gap. CDR3 length: 15 residues. Germline V gene lookup returns CDR1 GTSNPN and CDR2 SVGIG (reference sequence). The CDR3 sequence: CAWSRVGDSNQPQHF. As DNA, the CDR3 is TGTGCCTGGAGTAGAGTGGGGGATAGCAATCAGCCCCAGCATTTT.

V and J are TRBV9 and TRBJ2-7; TRBD1 matches at 10 bases. This CDR3 is 15 amino acids long. Germline CDR1 SGDLS, CDR2 YYNGEE. Germline trimming cut 4 bases from V and 4 bases from J; bases unmatched to any gene: 8. The CDR3 nucleotides are TGTGCCAGCAGCCCCGGACAGGGGGGGTTTTACGAGCAGTACTTC. This gives the protein CASSPGQGGFYEQYF.

This chain uses TRBV10-1 with TRBJ2-7; maybe TRBD1 (5 bases). Trimming pared 3 bases from V and 5 bases from J, leaving 11 bases between. The CDR3 spans 13 residues. Germline assignment: CDR1 WNHNN and CDR2 SYGVQD (reference sequence). CDR3 DNA: TGCGCCAGCAGTGATAACCCCAGGGACGAGCAGTACTTC. This codes for CASSDNPRDEQYF.

The chain carries TRBV7-2 and TRBJ1-2; D uncertain. V lost 5 bases to trimming and J lost 8 bases, with 12 bases between them. The CDR3 runs 12 residues. Per the germline V gene, CDR1 is SGHTA and CDR2 is FQGNSA. Here the CDR3 reads CASSATTGGYTF. The CDR3 DNA follows: TGTGCCAGCAGCGCGACCACGGGAGGCTACACCTTC.

The chain combines TRBV25-1 with TRBJ2-1, with 7 bases aligning to TRBD2. This CDR3 spans 16 amino acids. The V gene's germline CDR1 is MGHDK and CDR2 SYGVNS. The V gene end was trimmed by 3 bases and the J gene end by 0 bases; junction bases not matched to a gene: 5. CDR3 DNA sequence: TGTGCCAGCAGTGAGATCGGGGGGAGCTCCTACAATGAGCAGTTCTTC. It translates to CASSEIGGSSYNEQFF.

This clone showed up just once. The chain is built from TRBV6-6 and TRBJ1-5; D gene ambiguous. The CDR3 sequence is 14 residues long. Per germline, CDR1 MNHNY and CDR2 SVGAGI (reference sequence). Trimming removed 3 bases from V and 4 bases from J, with 10 bases in between. In DNA form, the CDR3 reads TGTGCCAGCAGTTATTATCAGACTAATCAGCCCCAGCATTTT. This translates into CASSYYQTNQPQHF.

V gene TRBV11-2 combines with J gene TRBJ2-1, with no clear D. Trimming removed 5 bases from V and 0 bases from J, with 8 bases in between. The length of the CDR3 is 14 residues. The germline gives CDR1 SGHAT, CDR2 FQNNGV. CDR3 bases: TGTGCCAGCAGCAGCCTCAGCTCCTACAATGAGCAGTTCTTC. The encoded protein is CASSSLSSYNEQFF.

This clone was counted between two and nine times. The J gene is TRBJ1-1, the V gene TRBV27; no clear D. The germline V and J ends were trimmed by 7 bases and 4 bases, with 7 bases remaining between them. The CDR3 runs 11 residues. The germline CDR1 and CDR2 sequences are MNHEY and SMNVEV (reference sequence). CDR3: CASIRGTEAFF. CDR3 nucleotides: TGTGCCAGCATACGAGGCACTGAAGCTTTCTTT.

This rearrangement joins TRBV5-1 to TRBJ2-3, with D perhaps matching TRBD1 or TRBD2 (5 bases each). Germline CDR1 and CDR2: SGHRS and YFSETQ. Trimming removed 3 bases from V and 5 bases from J, with 16 bases in between. The CDR3 runs to 15 residues. CDR3 nucleotides: TGCGCCAGCAGCTACCGGGACGCGCCTCGAGATACGCAGTATTTT. Protein product: CASSYRDAPRDTQYF.

The chain links TRBV7-9 to TRBJ2-7; unclear D gene. The CDR3 totals 12 residues. CDR1 is SEHNR, CDR2 FQNEAQ, per germline (reference sequence). V gave up 0 bases and J gave up 9 bases, with 9 bases separating them. The DNA for the CDR3 is TGTGCCAGCAGCTTAGCTAGTCAAGGGCAGTACTTC. This translates into CASSLASQGQYF.

This chain uses TRBV9 with TRBJ2-3; tentatively, D is TRBD1 (6 bases). Germline V gene sequence: CDR1 SGDLS, CDR2 YYNGEE. CDR3 length: 14 residues. Between the trimmed V and J ends, which lost 0 bases and 1 base, there was a span of 6 bases. CDR3 residues: CASSVEGGTDTQYF. CDR3 sequence (DNA): TGTGCCAGCAGCGTAGAGGGGGGCACAGATACGCAGTATTTT.

The chain carries TRBV5-1 and TRBJ2-5, with 7 bases aligning to TRBD1. Germline V gene lookup returns CDR1 SGHRS and CDR2 YFSETQ. The CDR3 contains 17 residues. Trimming removed 7 bases from V and 3 bases from J; junction bases left unmatched: 18. DNA for the CDR3: TGCGCCAGCGGCCCCGGACAGGCCGGACCAATAGAAGAGACCCAGTACTTC. Translating it yields CASGPGQAGPIEETQYF.

The chain uses TRBV4-1 and TRBJ1-1; 9 bases align to TRBD1. J gave up 1 base and V 2 bases, and 8 bases lay outside the gene matches. CDR1 is MGHRA and CDR2 is YSYEKL in the germline V gene. The CDR3 consists of 17 residues. Here the CDR3 DNA reads TGCGCCAGCAGCCAACCGGGACAGGGTGGGTGGAACACTGAAGCTTTCTTT. This encodes CASSQPGQGGWNTEAFF.

This chain connects TRBV30 to TRBJ1-1, with unresolved D. The germline V and J ends were trimmed by 5 bases and 1 base, with 11 bases remaining between them. CDR1 is GTSNPN, CDR2 SVGIG, per germline (reference sequence). The CDR3 length is 13 residues. The CDR3 here is CAWEDGGNTEAFF. DNA of the CDR3: TGTGCCTGGGAAGACGGTGGGAACACTGAAGCTTTCTTT. The whole variable domain, remainder taken from reference TRBV30 and TRBJ1-1, is SQTIHQWPATLVQPVGSPLSLECTVEGTSNPNLYWYRQAAGRGLQLLFYSVGIGQISSEVPQNLSASRPQDRQFILSSKKLLLSDSGFYLCAWEDGGNTEAFFGQGTRLTVV.

The rearrangement links TRBV4-3 to TRBJ1-2; unclear D gene. This CDR3 comprises 13 residues. V dropped 2 bases and J dropped 6 bases, with 10 bases sitting between them. Germline lookup yields CDR1 LGHNA and CDR2 YSLEER. The CDR3 region has the DNA TGCGCCAGCAGCCAAACCGGGATCAATGGCTACACCTTC. It codes for CASSQTGINGYTF.

This chain joins TRBV9 and TRBJ2-1; 8 bases map to TRBD2. Germline CDR1 SGDLS, CDR2 YYNGEE. The CDR3 covers 16 residues. Losses at the gene ends were 4 bases for V and 0 bases for J; bases not matched to a gene: 6. CDR3 amino acids: CASSLQAGVSYNEQFF. For the CDR3, the DNA is TGTGCCAGCAGCCTGCAAGCGGGGGTCTCCTACAATGAGCAGTTCTTC.

The genes are TRBV5-6 and TRBJ2-4, with a weak D call TRBD2 (7 bases). Germline-derived CDR1 and CDR2 are SGHDT and YYEEEE. V shed 1 base and J shed 7 bases, with 15 bases lying between them. The CDR3 has 15 residues. CDR3 nucleotide sequence: TGTGCCAGCAGCTTGTCCGGGGGGCGGCGGAACATTCAGTACTTC. Translating gives CASSLSGGRRNIQYF.

The chain is built from TRBV7-7 and TRBJ2-1; D possibly corresponds to TRBD1 (6 bases). The CDR3 is 15 amino acids. Trimming pared 4 bases from V and 6 bases from J, leaving 16 bases between. Germline values: CDR1 SSHAT, CDR2 FNYEAQ (reference sequence). The CDR3: CASSSDSSRSNEQFF. The CDR3 DNA is TGTGCCAGCAGCTCGGACAGTTCTAGATCCAATGAGCAGTTCTTC.

The V and J genes are TRBV29-1 and TRBJ2-7; D call uncertain. Between the trimmed V and J ends, which lost 6 bases and 1 base, there was a span of 10 bases. Germline CDR1 is SQVTM and CDR2 is ANQGSEA. The CDR3 extends over 12 amino acids. The DNA of the CDR3 is TGCAGCGTGTTGGGGAATTCCTACGAGCAGTACTTC. Its protein is CSVLGNSYEQYF.

As concerns this clone: One end of the junction is discordant with germline, which a read error may explain. J is TRBJ2-5 and V is TRBV20-1, with D unresolved. CDR1 and CDR2 (germline): DFQATT, SNEGSKA (reference sequence). The CDR3 runs to 11 residues. CDR3 nucleotides: TGCAGTGCCAGAGAACAAGAGACCCAGTACTTC. Amino acids: CSAREQETQYF.